Shown below are 19 T cell receptor beta chains from a single sample sequenced in a study of shared clonotypes between healthy human individuals. Libraries were prepared by immunoSEQ multiplex PCR; TCRdb keeps only in-frame clonotypes and omits some of them. The sample consists of 550,000 to 600,000 clones, around 77% of them appearing once. Sequencing used PBMCs. These receptors were taken from a woman aged 40 to 50 in good health. Some clones in this sample may be carry-over from other donors' samples.

The chain recombines TRBV6-5 with TRBJ1-1; D remains unclear. V shed 5 bases and J shed 4 bases, with 17 bases lying between them. The CDR3 is 15 residues long. Germline CDR1 MNHEY, CDR2 SVGAGI. DNA of the CDR3: TGTGCCAGCAGTACCCCCGGGAGGGCAGGCACTGAAGCTTTCTTT. Its protein product is CASSTPGRAGTEAFF.

With regard to this clone: This CDR3 is also generated by other DNA sequences in the sample. The rearrangement uses TRBV5-4 and TRBJ2-5; 8 bases map to TRBD2. Unmatched junction bases numbered 2, after V lost 2 bases and J lost 5 bases. Germline V gene sequence: CDR1 SGHNT, CDR2 YYREEE (reference sequence). The length of the CDR3 is 13 residues. The CDR3 sequence: CASSLAGAETQYF. CDR3 nucleotide sequence: TGTGCCAGCAGCTTAGCGGGAGCGGAGACCCAGTACTTC.

This chain connects TRBV7-2 to TRBJ1-1, with D possibly matching TRBD1 (6 bases). The germline V and J ends were trimmed by 5 bases and 5 bases, with 15 bases remaining between them. This CDR3 has 14 residues. In germline, CDR1 is SGHTA, CDR2 FQGNSA. CDR3 in DNA: TGTGCCAGCAGCCGGTGGGGGGGGCAAACTGAAGCTTTCTTT. Translating it yields CASSRWGGQTEAFF.

The rearrangement uses TRBV7-9 and TRBJ2-2; D uncertain. The CDR3 spans 13 residues. The ends were cut back, 2 bases at V and 0 bases at J, with 1 base in the middle. Germline CDR1 and CDR2: SEHNR and FQNEAQ (reference sequence). The CDR3 reads CASSLTNTGELFF. Written as DNA, the CDR3 is TGTGCCAGCAGCTTAACGAACACCGGGGAGCTGTTTTTT.

The chain uses TRBV5-4 and TRBJ2-1; 7 nucleotides match TRBD1. This CDR3 is 15 amino acids long. J was trimmed by 0 bases and V by 4 bases; bases with no gene match: 4. Germline lookup yields CDR1 SGHNT and CDR2 YYREEE (reference sequence). The CDR3 is CASSPDRSSYNEQFF. CDR3 DNA: TGTGCCAGCAGCCCGGACAGGAGCTCCTACAATGAGCAGTTCTTC. Using reference TRBV5-4 and TRBJ2-1 for the parts outside the CDR3, the full variable domain is ETGVTQSPTHLIKTRGQQVTLRCSSQSGHNTVSWYQQALGQGPQFIFQYYREEENGRGNFPPRFSGLQFPNYSSELNVNALELDDSALYLCASSPDRSSYNEQFFGPGTRLTVL.

This clone was counted at least ten times. A far larger clone is one base from this, pointing to a likely read error. Other DNA sequences in this specimen translate into the identical CDR3. V is TRBV30 and J is TRBJ1-3; no definite D call. The CDR3 has 13 residues. CDR1 is GTSNPN and CDR2 is SVGIG in the germline V gene (reference sequence). The CDR3 coding sequence is TGTACCTGCCACCGCGGTTCTGGAAACACCATATATTTT. It translates to CTCHRGSGNTIYF.

As for this clone: This could be a read error, since a much larger clone is one nucleotide away. The chain employs TRBV9 and TRBJ2-5, with D possibly TRBD2 on 6 matching bases. The CDR3 sequence is 15 residues long. Germline-derived CDR1 and CDR2 are SGDLS and YYNGEE. Trimming removed 5 bases from V and 1 base from J, with 15 bases in between. CDR3 protein: CASSQTEGFQETQYF. DNA of the CDR3: TGTGCCAGCAGTCAAACGGAGGGCTTCCAAGAGACCCAGTACTTC.

The chain couples TRBV23-1 to TRBJ1-1, with TRBD1 as a possible D gene (5 bases). TRBV23-1 is given ORF status, its function remaining uncertain. The CDR3 length is 11 residues. V gave up 6 bases and J gave up 12 bases, with 14 bases separating them. CDR3: CASRLRAGTFF. In DNA, the CDR3 is TGCGCCAGCAGGCTCCGGGCAGGGACTTTCTTT.

The rearrangement uses TRBV10-3 and TRBJ2-7, with 12 bases that match TRBD2. In germline, CDR1 is ENHRY, CDR2 SYGVKD. The J segment lost 1 base and the V segment lost 6 bases, leaving 1 base of the junction unmatched. The CDR3 covers 14 residues. In DNA form, the CDR3 reads TGTGCCATCAGAGGACTAGCGGGATCCTACGAGCAGTACTTC. Protein product: CAIRGLAGSYEQYF.

This sequence joins TRBV6-1 and TRBJ1-2, with D unresolved. Trimming took off 4 bases at V and 3 bases at J, with 18 bases between the two ends. CDR3 size: 16 residues. Germline V lookup: CDR1 MNHNS, CDR2 SASEGT. In DNA form, the CDR3 reads TGTGCCAGCAGTGGCCGGGAGCGACTGGACGACTATGGCTACACCTTC. This sequence encodes CASSGRERLDDYGYTF.

The chain joins TRBV6-1 to TRBJ2-1; possibly TRBD2 for D (6 bases). This CDR3 has 16 residues. The germline V gene has CDR1 MNHNS and CDR2 SASEGT. Between the trimmed V and J ends, which lost 3 bases and 9 bases, there was a span of 21 bases. CDR3 DNA: TGTGCCAGCAGTGATGAGGGGCTGGGGGGTCGGGTTGAGCAGTTCTTC. It yields the protein CASSDEGLGGRVEQFF.

This chain joins TRBV7-2 and TRBJ1-5, with D tentatively TRBD1 (5 bases). In germline, CDR1 is SGHTA, CDR2 FQGNSA. The CDR3 is 12 residues long. The CDR3 here is CASGGYGEPQHF. CDR3 coding DNA: TGTGCGAGCGGGGGTTACGGAGAGCCCCAGCATTTT.

This chain connects TRBV5-1 to TRBJ2-5; D is ambiguous. V was trimmed by 2 bases and J by 0 bases, leaving 8 bases between them. Germline V gene lookup returns CDR1 SGHRS and CDR2 YFSETQ. CDR3 length: 14 amino acids. This CDR3 reads CASSFSRDQETQYF. For the CDR3, the DNA is TGCGCCAGCAGCTTTTCGCGAGACCAAGAGACCCAGTACTTC.

V usage is TRBV19 and J usage is TRBJ2-6; D remains unclear. Germline values: CDR1 LNHDA, CDR2 SQIVND (reference sequence). The CDR3 has 12 amino acids. Trimming took off 6 bases at V and 8 bases at J, with 8 bases between the two ends. The CDR3 region is CASSNPSNVLTF. As DNA, the CDR3 is TGTGCCAGTAGCAATCCCTCCAACGTCCTGACTTTC.

This chain's CDR3 is CASTLKGARGYTF. The CDR3 DNA sequence: TGTGCCAGCACCCTCAAGGGGGCGCGGGGCTACACCTTC. The J gene is TRBJ1-2, the V gene TRBV6-6; 7 bases match TRBD1. V shed 7 bases, J shed 8 bases, and the junction held 10 bases outside the gene matches. This CDR3 has 13 amino acids. In germline, CDR1 is MNHNY, CDR2 SVGAGI (reference sequence).

The chain combines TRBV28 with TRBJ1-1, with unresolved D. Trimming shortened V by 5 bases and J by 7 bases, and 14 bases separated the two germline ends. Germline CDR1 and CDR2: MDHEN and SYDVKM. The CDR3 spans 13 residues. The CDR3 loop reads CASSRTEGGEAFF. Here the CDR3 DNA reads TGTGCCAGCAGTCGAACCGAGGGAGGTGAAGCTTTCTTT.

Remarks on this clone: It may be a read error: a sequence one base away is much more abundant. The chain employs TRBV6-4 and TRBJ2-2; D remains ambiguous. With 1 base removed from V and 4 bases from J, the gap between germline ends came to 4 bases. The germline V gene has CDR1 MRHNA and CDR2 SNTAGT. The CDR3 spans 13 residues. This CDR3 is CASSDWATGELFF. In nucleotides, the CDR3 is TGTGCCAGCAGTGACTGGGCCACCGGGGAGCTGTTTTTT.

The V and J genes are TRBV19 and TRBJ2-3; TRBD2 aligns across 12 bases. The CDR3 sequence is 15 residues long. Germline assignment: CDR1 LNHDA and CDR2 SQIVND (reference sequence). The junction had 1 base not matched to a gene; V was cut back by 1 base and J by 5 bases. The CDR3 sequence: CASSIGGLAGDTQYF. In DNA, the CDR3 is TGTGCCAGTAGTATAGGGGGACTAGCGGGAGATACGCAGTATTTT.

Of note for this clone: The sample carries other DNA sequences with the same CDR3. The chain couples TRBV9 to TRBJ2-3; D is undetermined. CDR1 SGDLS and CDR2 YYNGEE come from the germline V gene. The V and J ends lost 2 bases and 1 base respectively, with 8 bases between them. This CDR3 region has 14 residues. The CDR3 DNA sequence: TGTGCCAGCAGCGTCACATCGGGCACAGATACGCAGTATTTT. It specifies CASSVTSGTDTQYF. The full variable domain, in which reference TRBV9 and TRBJ2-3 provide the parts outside the CDR3, is DSGVTQTPKHLITATGQRVTLRCSPRSGDLSVYWYQQSLDQGLQFLIQYYNGEERAKGNILERFSAQQFPDLHSELNLSSLELGDSALYFCASSVTSGTDTQYFGPGTRLTVL.